The clone carrying this T cell receptor beta chain was seen ten or more times. The data belong to a study of neurological immune-mediated disorders. On the study more broadly: Multiple sclerosis patients numbered some 34, of whom around 30 were relapsing-remitting and 3 secondary progressive.

TCRdb independently ran MiXCR on the 5' RACE reads; one entry per CDR3 protein. This table holds 50,000 or so distinct CDR3 sequences, around 4% found once. Per germline, CDR1 DFQATT and CDR2 SNEGSKA (reference sequence). The CDR3 length is 13 residues. V lost 0 bases and J lost 8, with 13 bases in between. Sequenced: PBMCs. The TCR comes from a man aged 25-40 years with multiple sclerosis. The chain links TRBV20-1 to TRBJ1-2; D gene unclear. DNA for the CDR3: TGCAGTGCTAGAGATGGCGGTAACTGGGGCTACACCTTC. It yields the protein CSARDGGNWGYTF.